The 30 T cell receptor beta chains in this list originate from one sample, sequenced in a study of T cell repertoires in cytomegalovirus infection. TCRdb re-called the reads with MiXCR, one entry per CDR3 protein. Of roughly 110,000 distinct CDR3 sequences in the sample, around 10% were seen once. No antigen has been assigned to these receptors. The sample consisted of PBMCs, sequenced either directly or after in vitro stimulation (not recorded which). The origin of the receptors is a human donor in good health (CMV status not recorded). Some clones in this sample may be carry-over from other donors' samples.

This clonotype occurred many times. The chain has TRBV7-6 and TRBJ1-1; D gene uncertain. Germline V gene sequence: CDR1 SGHVS, CDR2 FNYEAQ. The length of the CDR3 is 14 residues. V shed 3 bases and J shed 5 bases, with 13 bases lying between them. The CDR3 DNA follows: TGTGCCAGCAGCTTCCTAGGGTCGGGGACTGAAGCTTTCTTT. It codes for CASSFLGSGTEAFF.

This clonotype was seen more than once but under ten times. This chain links TRBV19 with TRBJ1-5; possibly TRBD1 for D (5 bases). V lost 3 bases to trimming and J lost 3 bases, with 18 bases between them. The CDR3 totals 17 residues. CDR1 and CDR2 from the germline V gene are LNHDA and SQIVND (reference sequence). The CDR3 bases are TGTGCCAGTAGTATTTCGAGAGGGGCACGCGACAATCAGCCCCAGCATTTT. Translated: CASSISRGARDNQPQHF.

About this clonotype itself: This may stem from a read error, because a much larger clone lies one nucleotide away. The gene calls are TRBV5-8 and TRBJ2-7; D unclear. Germline CDR1 reads SGHTS; CDR2 reads YDEGEE. V lost 3 bases and J 3 bases, leaving 10 bases between the germline ends. The CDR3 has 13 amino acids. The DNA for the CDR3 is TGTGCCAGCAGCTATAGAGTGGTCTACGAGCAGTACTTC. Amino acid sequence: CASSYRVVYEQYF.

Ten or more counts support this clonotype. CDR3 nucleotides: TGTGCCAGCAGCCCTGGCGGGGGGAATGGCTACACCTTC. This encodes CASSPGGGNGYTF. The chain employs TRBV28 and TRBJ1-2; possibly TRBD1 for D (5 bases). In germline, CDR1 is MDHEN, CDR2 SYDVKM. Between the trimmed V and J ends, which lost 6 bases and 6 bases, there was a span of 14 bases. The CDR3 runs to 13 residues.

This clonotype was recorded a few times. The J gene is TRBJ2-1, the V gene TRBV3-1; tentatively, D is TRBD2 (5 bases). Germline V gene data show CDR1 as LGHDT and CDR2 as YNNKEL (reference sequence). The CDR3 extends over 15 amino acids. V was trimmed by 3 bases and J by 5 bases, leaving 14 bases between them. The CDR3 DNA reads as TGTGCCAGCAGCCATTCCGGGAAGGGCGACAATGAGCAGTTCTTC. Its translation: CASSHSGKGDNEQFF.

This clonotype was seen many times. This chain joins TRBV6-6 and TRBJ1-6, with TRBD1 matching over 7 bases. The CDR3 consists of 15 residues. V shed 0 bases and J 7 bases; nucleotides not matched to a gene: 3. Germline V gene sequence: CDR1 MNHNY, CDR2 SVGAGI (reference sequence). The CDR3 DNA reads TGTGCCAGCAGTTACTCAGGGGGCTTGAATTCACCCCTCCACTTT. Translating it yields CASSYSGGLNSPLHF.

Many counts were recorded for this clonotype. The chain joins TRBV2 to TRBJ2-7; possibly TRBD2 for D (6 bases). The CDR3 runs to 13 residues. V was trimmed by 4 bases and J by 3 bases, leaving 10 bases between them. Germline-derived CDR1 and CDR2 are SNHLY and FYNNEI. CDR3 DNA sequence: TGTGCCAGCAGTGGAGGGGAGGTCTACGAGCAGTACGTC. Its translation is CASSGGEVYEQYV.

In its sample, this clonotype was seen a few times. J is TRBJ2-2 and V is TRBV28, with 9 bases fitting TRBD2. The junction had 11 bases not matched to a gene; V was cut back by 6 bases and J by 6 bases. The CDR3 runs 16 residues. Germline-derived CDR1 and CDR2 are MDHEN and SYDVKM. The DNA of the CDR3 is TGTGCCAGCAGGGGTAGCGGGAGATCGGGAGCCGGGGAGCTGTTTTTT. Translating it yields CASRGSGRSGAGELFF.

The table lists this clonotype with a few counts. The chain combines TRBV20-1 with TRBJ2-5; 7 nucleotides align to TRBD2. This CDR3 is 17 amino acids long. J was trimmed by 1 base and V by 2 bases; bases with no gene match: 13. Germline CDR1 and CDR2: DFQATT and SNEGSKA (reference sequence). This chain's CDR3 is CSARPTSTSWTQETQYF. Written as DNA, the CDR3 is TGCAGTGCTAGACCGACCTCGACTAGCTGGACCCAAGAGACCCAGTACTTC.

This clonotype was seen repeatedly, ten times or more. The J gene is TRBJ2-1, the V gene TRBV9; 16 positions match TRBD2. CDR1 is SGDLS and CDR2 is YYNGEE in the germline V gene. The CDR3 loop spans 20 amino acids. Trimming took 3 bases from V and 2 from J; bases not matched to a gene: 11. CDR3 DNA: TGTGCCAGCAGCGCCCAAGTTGGGACTAGCGGGAGGGCCCCCTACAATGAGCAGTTCTTC. Translated: CASSAQVGTSGRAPYNEQFF. The variable domain in full, with the rest retrieved from reference TRBV9 and TRBJ2-1, is DSGVTQTPKHLITATGQRVTLRCSPRSGDLSVYWYQQSLDQGLQFLIQYYNGEERAKGNILERFSAQQFPDLHSELNLSSLELGDSALYFCASSAQVGTSGRAPYNEQFFGPGTRLTVL.

In this sample, this clonotype turned up many times. The V and J genes are TRBV28 and TRBJ1-2; D possibly corresponds to TRBD1 (5 bases). Germline V gives CDR1 MDHEN, CDR2 SYDVKM. V was cut by 6 bases and J by 6 bases, with 17 bases left in between. The CDR3 runs 14 residues. In nucleotides, the CDR3 is TGTGCCAGCAGCGAAGAAGGGGCATCCGATGGCTACACCTTC. It is translated as CASSEEGASDGYTF.

The J gene is TRBJ2-1, the V gene TRBV7-9, with 9 nucleotides matching TRBD1. This CDR3 contains 17 residues. The V gene's germline CDR1 is SEHNR and CDR2 FQNEAQ (reference sequence). V trimming: 4 bases; J trimming: 0 bases; junction bases outside the gene matches: 7. In DNA form, the CDR3 reads TGTGCCAGCAGCTCAACCTTGACAGGGGGCTCCTACAATGAGCAGTTCTTC. This codes for CASSSTLTGGSYNEQFF. The variable domain in full, with the rest retrieved from reference TRBV7-9 and TRBJ2-1, is DTGVSQNPRHKITKRGQNVTFRCDPISEHNRLYWYRQTLGQGPEFLTYFQNEAQLEKSRLLSDRFSAERPKGSFSTLEIQRTEQGDSAMYLCASSSTLTGGSYNEQFFGPGTRLTVL.

This clonotype was seen more than once but under ten times. The chain joins TRBV11-2 to TRBJ2-5; 8 bases are shared with TRBD2. CDR1 is SGHAT, CDR2 FQNNGV, per germline. V trimming: 5 bases; J trimming: 2 bases; junction bases outside the gene matches: 7. This CDR3 is built from 15 residues. CDR3 nucleotides: TGTGCCAGCAGCAGCACTAGCGGAATACAAGAGACCCAGTACTTC. As protein: CASSSTSGIQETQYF.

The chain employs TRBV2 and TRBJ2-7, with D possibly matching TRBD2 (5 bases). V was trimmed by 1 base and J by 0 bases, leaving 10 bases between them. This CDR3 is built from 15 residues. Germline-derived CDR1 and CDR2 are SNHLY and FYNNEI. The CDR3 spells CASSEVEDLSYEQYV. The CDR3 nucleotides read TGTGCCAGCAGTGAAGTGGAGGACCTCTCCTACGAGCAGTACGTC.

This clonotype was observed at least ten times. V is TRBV7-2 and J is TRBJ2-3; 10 nucleotides agree with TRBD2. V trimming: 5 bases; J trimming: 4 bases; junction bases outside the gene matches: 3. There are 14 residues in the CDR3. Germline assignment: CDR1 SGHTA and CDR2 FQGNSA. Here the CDR3 reads CASSIGLAADTQYF. As DNA, the CDR3 is TGTGCCAGCAGCATAGGACTAGCGGCAGATACGCAGTATTTT.

Worth noting for this clonotype: The germline gene is not matched at one end of the junction; a read error may be the cause. The V and J genes are TRBV6-2 or TRBV6-3 and TRBJ2-3; no clear D gene. Germline V CDR1 and CDR2: MNHEY, SVGEGT. This CDR3 region has 13 residues. The CDR3 loop reads CTSRIPNTDTQYF. As DNA, the CDR3 is TGTACCAGCAGGATACCGAACACAGATACGCAGTATTTT.

The rearrangement links TRBV10-3 to TRBJ2-1, with 10 bases aligning to TRBD2. Per the germline V gene, CDR1 is ENHRY and CDR2 is SYGVKD. With 7 bases clipped from V and 4 bases from J, the junction kept 7 bases outside the gene matches. CDR3 length: 15 residues. The CDR3 bases are TGTGCCATCACCCCCACTAGCGGGATTTACAATGAGCAGTTCTTC. It is translated as CAITPTSGIYNEQFF.

This clonotype was seen ten or more times. The chain joins TRBV12-3 or TRBV12-4 to TRBJ1-1, with unresolved D. The V end was cut by 6 bases, the J end by 10 bases, with 15 bases between. The CDR3 length is 12 residues. DNA of the CDR3: TGTGCCAGCAGCCCCACCCCCGTGGCAGCTTTCTTT. Translating it yields CASSPTPVAAFF.

The sample holds many counts of this clonotype. V and J are TRBV10-3 and TRBJ2-3; TRBD1 matches 9 bases. Germline V gene sequence: CDR1 ENHRY, CDR2 SYGVKD. With V trimmed by 1 base and J by 7 bases, 3 bases remained unmatched. The CDR3 extends over 14 amino acids. In DNA, the CDR3 is TGTGCCATCAGTGAGTTACAGGGGGCGAATACGCAGTATTTT. It encodes CAISELQGANTQYF.

This clonotype was seen a handful of times. The chain couples TRBV28 to TRBJ1-4; 10 bases are shared with TRBD1. The V gene's germline CDR1 is MDHEN and CDR2 SYDVKM. V lost 4 bases, J lost 16 bases, and 12 bases stayed unmatched. CDR3 size: 14 residues. The CDR3 loop reads CASSYYRDRGDPFF. The CDR3 DNA follows: TGTGCCAGCAGTTACTACCGGGACAGGGGAGACCCGTTTTTT.

This clonotype was picked up one time. The rearrangement links TRBV9 to TRBJ1-2, with 8 bases matching TRBD1. Germline loops: CDR1 SGDLS, CDR2 YYNGEE. Trimming removed 3 bases from V and 1 base from J; junction bases left unmatched: 11. The CDR3 has 17 residues. CDR3 nucleotides: TGTGCCAGCAGCGCTCCGGACAGGGCCGGTCTTAACTATGGCTACACCTTC. Its protein is CASSAPDRAGLNYGYTF.

CDR3 sequence: CASSFRGLASTDTQYF. CDR3 bases: TGTGCCAGCAGTTTTCGGGGACTAGCTAGCACAGATACGCAGTATTTT. V usage is TRBV6-2 or TRBV6-3 and J usage is TRBJ2-3; 9 bases match TRBD2. The CDR3 consists of 16 residues. The junction had 5 bases not matched to a gene; V was cut back by 4 bases and J by 0 bases. The germline CDR1 and CDR2 sequences are MNHEY and SVGEGT.

This clonotype was observed a few times. This sequence joins TRBV12-3 or TRBV12-4 and TRBJ1-5, with D possibly being TRBD1 (6 bases). Deletions cut 6 bases from V and 4 bases from J, with 13 bases between. The CDR3 is 14 residues long. The chain's CDR3 is CASRGGAGNQPQHF. The CDR3 coding sequence is TGTGCCAGCAGGGGGGGGGCAGGGAATCAGCCCCAGCATTTT.

This clonotype came up many times. This chain joins TRBV7-2 and TRBJ2-7; TRBD1 matches 8 bases. The CDR3 is 14 amino acids. CDR1 and CDR2 (germline): SGHTA, FQGNSA. Unmatched junction bases numbered 4, after V lost 4 bases and J lost 2 bases. The CDR3 loop reads CASSSSRGPYEQYF. CDR3 coding DNA: TGTGCCAGCAGCTCTTCCAGGGGGCCCTACGAGCAGTACTTC.

This clonotype was counted a few times. The chain combines TRBV19 with TRBJ1-1; no reliable D call. The CDR3 length is 15 residues. V shed 0 bases and J shed 1 base, with 9 bases lying between them. CDR1 is LNHDA, CDR2 SQIVND, per germline (reference sequence). The CDR3 reads CASSIDPGRNTEAFF. The CDR3 DNA follows: TGTGCCAGTAGTATAGATCCTGGCAGGAACACTGAAGCTTTCTTT.

Ten or more counts support this clonotype. The chain recombines TRBV7-2 with TRBJ2-5; 9 bases map to TRBD2. The trim removed 1 base at V and 5 bases at J, leaving 11 bases unmatched. Germline V gene lookup returns CDR1 SGHTA and CDR2 FQGNSA. The CDR3 spans 17 residues. CDR3 in DNA: TGTGCCAGCAGCTTAGACCGGGTAGCGGGAGCTGGGGAGACCCAGTACTTC. Translating gives CASSLDRVAGAGETQYF.

There are many counts of this clonotype. The chain uses TRBV4-3 and TRBJ1-6, with D uncertain. The V and J ends lost 0 bases and 4 bases respectively, with 13 bases between them. Germline-derived CDR1 and CDR2 are LGHNA and YSLEER. The CDR3 extends over 17 amino acids. CDR3 sequence (DNA): TGCGCCAGCAGCCAAGATTGGGCAGTGACTTATAATTCACCCCTCCACTTT. Encoded protein: CASSQDWAVTYNSPLHF.

This clonotype was seen at least ten times. The chain couples TRBV2 to TRBJ1-6, with 7 bases lining up with TRBD1. Trimming removed 5 bases from V and 7 bases from J; junction bases left unmatched: 8. This CDR3 region has 15 residues. Per germline, CDR1 SNHLY and CDR2 FYNNEI. CDR3 protein: CASSKPGQPNSPLHF. The CDR3, as DNA: TGTGCCAGCAGTAAGCCGGGACAGCCCAATTCACCCCTCCACTTT.

This clonotype has ten or more counts. J is TRBJ1-1 and V is TRBV7-2; no firm D call. This CDR3 is built from 15 residues. Trimming took off 3 bases at V and 0 bases at J, with 11 bases between the two ends. Germline CDR1 and CDR2: SGHTA and FQGNSA. DNA of the CDR3: TGTGCCAGCAGCTTGCAGACGCGGCTGAACACTGAAGCTTTCTTT. The encoded protein is CASSLQTRLNTEAFF.

This clonotype was detected a few times. This chain's CDR3 is CASSDTTLTEAFF. CDR3 coding DNA: TGTGCCAGCAGTGATACGACCCTCACTGAAGCTTTCTTT. The genes are TRBV25-1 and TRBJ1-1; no reliable D call. CDR1 and CDR2 (germline): MGHDK, SYGVNS. The CDR3 runs to 13 residues. With 3 bases removed from V and 4 bases from J, the gap between germline ends came to 9 bases.